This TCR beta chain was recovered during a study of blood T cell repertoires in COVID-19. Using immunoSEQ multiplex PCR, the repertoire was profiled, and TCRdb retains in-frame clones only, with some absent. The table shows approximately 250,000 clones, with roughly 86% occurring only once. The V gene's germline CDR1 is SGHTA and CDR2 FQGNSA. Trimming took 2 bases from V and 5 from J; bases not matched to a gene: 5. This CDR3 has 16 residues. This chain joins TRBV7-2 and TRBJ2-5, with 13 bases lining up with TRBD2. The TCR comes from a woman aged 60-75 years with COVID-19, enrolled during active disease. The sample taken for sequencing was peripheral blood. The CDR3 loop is CASSLLGLAGLETQYF. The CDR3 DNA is TGTGCCAGCAGCTTATTGGGACTAGCGGGATTGGAGACCCAGTACTTC.